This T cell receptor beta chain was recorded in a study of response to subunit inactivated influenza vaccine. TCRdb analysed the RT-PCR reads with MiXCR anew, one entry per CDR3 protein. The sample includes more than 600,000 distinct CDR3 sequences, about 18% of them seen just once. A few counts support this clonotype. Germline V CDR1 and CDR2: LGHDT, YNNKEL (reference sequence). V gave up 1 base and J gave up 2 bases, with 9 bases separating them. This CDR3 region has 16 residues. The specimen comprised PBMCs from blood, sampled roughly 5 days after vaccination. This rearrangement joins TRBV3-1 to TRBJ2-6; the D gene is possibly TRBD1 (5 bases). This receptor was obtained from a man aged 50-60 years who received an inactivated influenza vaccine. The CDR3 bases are TGTGCCAGCAGCCAAGGTTTCAGGGCTGGGGCCAACGTCCTGACTTTC. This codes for CASSQGFRAGANVLTF.